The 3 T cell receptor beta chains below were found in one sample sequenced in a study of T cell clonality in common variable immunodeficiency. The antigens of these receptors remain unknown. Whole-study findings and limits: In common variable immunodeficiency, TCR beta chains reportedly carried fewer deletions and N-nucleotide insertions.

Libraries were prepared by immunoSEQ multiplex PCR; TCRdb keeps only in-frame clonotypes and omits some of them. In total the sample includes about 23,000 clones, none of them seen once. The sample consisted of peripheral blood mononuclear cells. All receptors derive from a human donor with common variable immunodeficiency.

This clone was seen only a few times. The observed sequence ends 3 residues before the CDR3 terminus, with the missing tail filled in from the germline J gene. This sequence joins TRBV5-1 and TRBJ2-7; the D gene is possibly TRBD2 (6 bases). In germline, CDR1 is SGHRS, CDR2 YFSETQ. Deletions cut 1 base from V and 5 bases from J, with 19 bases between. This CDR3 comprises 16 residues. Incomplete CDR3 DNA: TGCGCCAGCAGCTTGTGGGTGGGCGGGATGCGGAACGAG. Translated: CASSLWVGGMRNE. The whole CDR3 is CASSLWVGGMRNEQYF.

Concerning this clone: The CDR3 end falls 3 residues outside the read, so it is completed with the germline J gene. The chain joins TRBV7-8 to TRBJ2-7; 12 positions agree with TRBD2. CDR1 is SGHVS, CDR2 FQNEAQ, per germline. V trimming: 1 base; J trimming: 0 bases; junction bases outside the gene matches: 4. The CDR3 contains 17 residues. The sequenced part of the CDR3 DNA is TGTGCCAGCAGCTTAGGGGGACTAGCGGGCCTCTCCTACGAG. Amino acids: CASSLGGLAGLSYE. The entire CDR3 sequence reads CASSLGGLAGLSYEQYF.

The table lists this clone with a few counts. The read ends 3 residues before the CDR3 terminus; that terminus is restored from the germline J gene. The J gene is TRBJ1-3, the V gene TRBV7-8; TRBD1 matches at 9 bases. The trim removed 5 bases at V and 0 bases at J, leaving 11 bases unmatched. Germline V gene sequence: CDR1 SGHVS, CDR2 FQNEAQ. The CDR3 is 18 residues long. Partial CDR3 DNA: TGTGCCAGCAGCCCCGTTCCGGGACAGGGTTTCTCTGGAAACACC. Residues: CASSPVPGQGFSGNT. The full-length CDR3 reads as CASSPVPGQGFSGNTIYF.